These T cell receptor beta chains were read from a single sample in a study of T cells after yellow fever vaccination. MiXCR, applied by TCRdb to the 5' RACE reads, yields one record per CDR3 protein. Of about 320,000 distinct CDR3 sequences in the sample, over 3.5% were seen once. The source material was PBMCs, sampled 15 days after the yellow fever booster vaccination. These receptors were obtained from a man between 18 and 35 years old who received the YFV17D yellow fever vaccine. CDR3s include the opening cysteine and the closing phenylalanine or tryptophan. D genes are given only for firm matches. Clone size is stated in some rows and not others, as once, few, many or a class when expanded.

d_call j_call v_call clone_size cdr3_aa cdr3_nt
- TRBJ2-7 TRBV7-9 - CASSPQTETYEQYF TGTGCCAGCAGCCCCCAGACAGAAACCTACGAGCAGTACTTC
- TRBJ2-1 TRBV4-1 - CASSQDRAPYNEQFF TGCGCCAGCAGCCAAGATAGGGCCCCCTACAATGAGCAGTTCTTC
- TRBJ2-2 TRBV6-6 many CASSYLISTGYTGELFF TGTGCCAGCAGTTACCTTATTAGTACAGGGTACACCGGGGAGCTGTTTTTT
TRBD2 TRBJ2-3 TRBV20-1 many CSASGTSGTTDTQYF TGCAGTGCGAGCGGGACTAGCGGAACCACAGATACGCAGTATTTT
- TRBJ2-5 TRBV7-2 many CASSLAGAQETQYF TGTGCCAGCAGCTTAGCGGGGGCCCAAGAGACCCAGTACTTC
TRBD2 TRBJ2-7 TRBV7-2 many CASSSGGAAQYF TGTGCCAGCAGTAGCGGGGGGGCAGCGCAGTACTTC
- TRBJ2-5 TRBV7-8 - CASSGAVETQYF TGTGCCAGCAGCGGGGCTGTGGAGACCCAGTACTTC
- TRBJ2-7 TRBV6-6 - CASSDDSRGFYEQYF TGTGCCAGCAGCGATGACTCCAGAGGATTCTACGAGCAGTACTTC
TRBD1 TRBJ2-5 TRBV15 - CATSTGTGGFETQYF TGTGCCACCAGCACCGGGACAGGGGGTTTCGAGACCCAGTACTTC
- TRBJ2-3 TRBV12-3/TRBV12-4 many CASSLRGGRVDTQYF TGTGCCAGCAGTTTGAGGGGGGGCAGGGTCGATACGCAGTATTTT
- TRBJ2-7 TRBV7-2 - CASSPAAGYEQYF TGTGCCAGCAGCCCAGCGGCGGGGTACGAGCAGTACTTC
TRBD1 TRBJ1-1 TRBV5-1 - CASSLGPLAGTGIYAEAFF TGCGCCAGCAGCTTGGGTCCGCTCGCCGGGACAGGGATATACGCTGAAGCTTTCTTT
- TRBJ2-3 TRBV29-1 many CSVAGRHTQYF TGCAGCGTTGCAGGGCGGCATACGCAGTATTTT
- TRBJ1-3 TRBV7-8 many CASSSSPRTESGNTIYF TGTGCCAGCAGCTCATCCCCGAGGACGGAATCCGGAAACACCATATATTTT
TRBD2 TRBJ2-5 TRBV7-2 many CASSQSGGDQETQYF TGTGCCAGCAGCCAAAGCGGGGGGGATCAAGAGACCCAGTACTTC
TRBD2 TRBJ2-3 TRBV6-2/TRBV6-3 many CASCRDYLTDTQYF TGTGCCAGCTGCCGGGACTATCTCACAGATACGCAGTATTTT
TRBD1 TRBJ1-6 TRBV7-8 many CASSGFDRGNSPLHF TGTGCCAGCAGCGGGTTCGACAGGGGAAATTCACCCCTCCACTTT